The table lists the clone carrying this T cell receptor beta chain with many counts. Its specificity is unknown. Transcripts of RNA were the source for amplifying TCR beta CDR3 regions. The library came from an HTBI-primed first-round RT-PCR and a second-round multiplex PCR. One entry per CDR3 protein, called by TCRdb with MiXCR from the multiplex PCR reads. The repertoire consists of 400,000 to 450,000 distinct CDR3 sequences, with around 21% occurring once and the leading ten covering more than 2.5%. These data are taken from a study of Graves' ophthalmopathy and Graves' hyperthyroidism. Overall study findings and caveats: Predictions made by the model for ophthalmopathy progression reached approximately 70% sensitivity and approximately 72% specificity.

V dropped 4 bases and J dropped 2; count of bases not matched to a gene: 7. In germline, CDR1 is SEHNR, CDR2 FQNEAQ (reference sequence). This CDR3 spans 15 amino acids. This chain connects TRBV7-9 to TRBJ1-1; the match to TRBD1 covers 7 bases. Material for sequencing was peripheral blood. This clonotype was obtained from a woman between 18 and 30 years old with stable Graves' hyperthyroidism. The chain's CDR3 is CASSSKGQRNTEAFF. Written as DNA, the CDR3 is TGTGCCAGCAGCTCAAAGGGACAGAGAAACACTGAAGCTTTCTTT.